This paragraph covers one T cell receptor (beta chain) sequence. Its specificity is not known. The sample comes from a study of T cell responses to AZD1222 COVID-19 vaccine. About the research overall: Second-dose recipients at about 4 or about 12 weeks were treated as one pooled group. Study-level findings and limits: Two doses of AZD1222 preceded a rise in Spike-specific TCR breadth and depth. Baseline seropositivity occurred in only a handful of AZD1222 recipients. Repertoires were obtained solely post-peak T cell response.

After removal of 3 bases from V and 0 bases from J, the junction contained 8 bases not matched to a gene. In germline, CDR1 is KGHSH, CDR2 LQKENI. The length of the CDR3 is 16 residues. Repertoires were generated with immunoSEQ multiplex PCR, while TCRdb's copy carries only in-frame clones and drops some. The table includes 90,000 to 150,000 clones, around 85% detected once. Sample: peripheral blood, taken on day 0 of AZD1222 vaccination. The V and J genes are TRBV18 and TRBJ2-7, with 7 bases lining up with TRBD1. The TCR sequence derives from an adult in good health. The CDR3 is CASSPKPGQFSYEQYF. The CDR3 DNA is TGTGCCAGCTCACCTAAACCGGGACAGTTCTCCTACGAGCAGTACTTC.